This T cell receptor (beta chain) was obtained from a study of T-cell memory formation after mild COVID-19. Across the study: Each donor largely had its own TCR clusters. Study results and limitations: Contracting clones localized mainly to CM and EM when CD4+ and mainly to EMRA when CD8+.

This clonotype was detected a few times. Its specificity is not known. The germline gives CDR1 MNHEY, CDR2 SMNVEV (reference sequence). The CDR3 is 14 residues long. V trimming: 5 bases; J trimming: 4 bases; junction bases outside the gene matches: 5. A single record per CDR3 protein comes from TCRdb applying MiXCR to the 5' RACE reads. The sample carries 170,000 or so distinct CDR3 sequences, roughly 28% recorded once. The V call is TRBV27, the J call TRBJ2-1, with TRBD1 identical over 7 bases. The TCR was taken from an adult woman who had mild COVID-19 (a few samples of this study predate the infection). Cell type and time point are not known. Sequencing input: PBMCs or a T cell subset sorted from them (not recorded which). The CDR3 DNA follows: TGTGCCAGCAGTCCGACAGGGTTTTACAATGAGCAGTTCTTC. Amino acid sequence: CASSPTGFYNEQFF.